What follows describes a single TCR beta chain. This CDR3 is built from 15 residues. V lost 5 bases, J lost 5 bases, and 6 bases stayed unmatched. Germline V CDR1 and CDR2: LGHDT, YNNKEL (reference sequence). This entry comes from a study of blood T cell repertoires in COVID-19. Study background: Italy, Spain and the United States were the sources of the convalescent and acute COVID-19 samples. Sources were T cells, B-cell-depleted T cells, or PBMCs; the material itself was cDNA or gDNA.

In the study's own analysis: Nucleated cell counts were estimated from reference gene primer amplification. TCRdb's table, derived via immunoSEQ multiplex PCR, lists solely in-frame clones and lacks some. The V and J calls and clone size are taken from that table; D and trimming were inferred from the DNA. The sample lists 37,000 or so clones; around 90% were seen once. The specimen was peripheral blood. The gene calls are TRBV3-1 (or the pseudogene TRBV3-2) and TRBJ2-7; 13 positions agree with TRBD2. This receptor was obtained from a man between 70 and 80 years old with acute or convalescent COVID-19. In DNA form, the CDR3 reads TGTGCCAGCAGCAGGACTAGCGGGAGTGTCCACGAGCAGTACTTC. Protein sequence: CASSRTSGSVHEQYF.